This T cell receptor beta chain was sequenced for a study of lymphopenia after photon versus proton radiotherapy. Study findings and constraints: Photon-treated patients lost naive T cells and TCR diversity; proton-treated stayed stable.

The CDR3 is 14 amino acids. The V segment lost 2 bases and the J segment 5 bases; nucleotides outside the gene matches: 3. Germline lookup yields CDR1 MNHNS and CDR2 SASEGT. Clones were sequenced by immunoSEQ multiplex PCR, and TCRdb holds only the in-frame ones, with some missing. The repertoire holds 89,000 or so clones, with approximately 82% as singletons. Turning to this clone: Its antigen is unidentified.

Sequenced material: peripheral blood, taken from a patient treated with proton-based radiotherapy. The chain employs TRBV6-1 and TRBJ2-1; 7 bases are shared with TRBD1. The sequence was collected from a man in his 60s with pancreatic cancer. CDR3 coding DNA: TGTGCCAGCAGTGAAAGGGGGCTCAACAATGAGCAGTTCTTC. The encoded protein is CASSERGLNNEQFF.